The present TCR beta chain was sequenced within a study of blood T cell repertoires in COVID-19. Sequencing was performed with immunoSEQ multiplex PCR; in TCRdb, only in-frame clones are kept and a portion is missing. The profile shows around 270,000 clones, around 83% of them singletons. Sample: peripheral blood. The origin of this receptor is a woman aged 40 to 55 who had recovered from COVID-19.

Written as DNA, the CDR3 is TGTGCCATCCGCACAGGGGCGAATGGCTACACCTTC. Its protein is CAIRTGANGYTF. The chain joins TRBV6-5 to TRBJ1-2, with 7 bases fitting TRBD1. Germline CDR1 and CDR2: MNHEY and SVGAGI. The CDR3 loop spans 12 amino acids. With V trimmed by 10 bases and J by 6 bases, 8 bases remained unmatched.